Given below is one T cell receptor beta chain in context. As yet, its antigen is unknown. The CDR3 consists of 14 residues. The germline V gene has CDR1 MNHEY and CDR2 SVGAGI. V dropped 6 bases and J dropped 3; count of bases not matched to a gene: 3. This entry comes from a study of cytomegalovirus exposure and HLA in healthy donors. Whole-study findings and limits: Roughly uniform depth of sequencing across donors was assumed in presence/absence analyses. Later analysis suggested most CMV-associated TCR beta chains were HLA-restricted.

A multiplex PCR was run with 60 Vbeta primers and 13 Jbeta primers. The protocol was immunoSEQ multiplex PCR, while the TCRdb copy is restricted to in-frame clones and leaves out a portion. The table includes 150,000 or so clones, 75% to 80% detected once. The TCR comes from a woman between 45 and 60 years old in good health and CMV-seropositive. The chain employs TRBV6-5 and TRBJ1-5; 9 bases match TRBD1. Sequences were obtained from PBMCs. CDR3 sequence (DNA): TGTGCCAGCAGCCGGACAGGGGTCAATCAGCCCCAGCATTTT. Amino acids: CASSRTGVNQPQHF.